Sequencing of this T cell receptor beta chain was carried out in a study of blood T cell repertoires in COVID-19. Clones were sequenced by immunoSEQ multiplex PCR, and TCRdb holds only the in-frame ones, with some missing. The table lists roughly 300,000 clones, about 86% of them singletons. There are 15 residues in the CDR3. Looked up from germline, CDR1 is SGHKS and CDR2 is YYEKEE (reference sequence). Trimming removed 6 bases from V and 2 bases from J; junction bases left unmatched: 11. The clonotype originates from a woman aged 60 to 75 with active or convalescent COVID-19. Sequenced sample: peripheral blood. The rearrangement joins TRBV5-5 to TRBJ2-7; 7 bases map to TRBD1. The CDR3 nucleotides read TGTGCCAGCACCATCCTCGCAGGGGGAACCTACGAGCAGTACTTC. Translated: CASTILAGGTYEQYF.